These 2 T cell receptor beta chains were sequenced from one sample in a study of T cells in localized non-small cell lung cancer. Assay: immunoSEQ multiplex PCR; the TCRdb copy retains only in-frame clones and omits some. In the table there are about 15,000 clones, around 85% of which are singletons. Sequences were derived from peripheral blood, sampled before any cancer treatment. Source of these receptors: a female donor aged 60 or older with stage I squamous cell lung carcinoma.

The J gene is TRBJ2-1, the V gene TRBV6-5; the D is unclear. Germline V lookup: CDR1 MNHEY, CDR2 SVGAGI. The ends were cut back, 2 bases at V and 0 bases at J, with 2 bases in the middle. CDR3 length: 13 amino acids. CDR3 region: CASSYNSYNEQFF. CDR3 nucleotides: TGTGCCAGCAGTTACAACTCCTACAATGAGCAGTTCTTC.

This clone was seen just once. V and J are TRBV6-5 and TRBJ2-2, with TRBD1 matching over 7 bases. Losses at the gene ends were 9 bases for V and 6 bases for J; bases not matched to a gene: 7. Looked up from germline, CDR1 is MNHEY and CDR2 is SVGAGI. The CDR3 covers 13 residues. The CDR3 reads CASRGGAAGELFF. The CDR3 bases are TGTGCCAGTCGAGGGGGCGCCGCCGGGGAGCTGTTTTTT.